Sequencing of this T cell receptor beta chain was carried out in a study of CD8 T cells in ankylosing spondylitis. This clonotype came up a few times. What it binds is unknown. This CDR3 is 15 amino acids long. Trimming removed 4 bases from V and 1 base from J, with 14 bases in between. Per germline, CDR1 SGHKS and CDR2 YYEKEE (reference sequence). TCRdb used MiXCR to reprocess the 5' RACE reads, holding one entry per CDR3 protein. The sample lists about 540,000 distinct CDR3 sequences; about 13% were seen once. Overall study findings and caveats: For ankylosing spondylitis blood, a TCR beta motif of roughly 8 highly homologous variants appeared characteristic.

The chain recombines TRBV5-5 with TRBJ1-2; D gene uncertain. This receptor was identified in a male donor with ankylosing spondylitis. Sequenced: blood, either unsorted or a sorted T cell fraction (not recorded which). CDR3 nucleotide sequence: TGTGCCAGCAGCCGTAACCCGACTCTTAACTATGGCTACACCTTC. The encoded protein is CASSRNPTLNYGYTF. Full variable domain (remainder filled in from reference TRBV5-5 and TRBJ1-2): DAGVTQSPTHLIKTRGQQVTLRCSPISGHKSVSWYQQVLGQGPQFIFQYYEKEERGRGNFPDRFSARQFPNYSSELNVNALLLGDSALYLCASSRNPTLNYGYTFGSGTRLTVV.